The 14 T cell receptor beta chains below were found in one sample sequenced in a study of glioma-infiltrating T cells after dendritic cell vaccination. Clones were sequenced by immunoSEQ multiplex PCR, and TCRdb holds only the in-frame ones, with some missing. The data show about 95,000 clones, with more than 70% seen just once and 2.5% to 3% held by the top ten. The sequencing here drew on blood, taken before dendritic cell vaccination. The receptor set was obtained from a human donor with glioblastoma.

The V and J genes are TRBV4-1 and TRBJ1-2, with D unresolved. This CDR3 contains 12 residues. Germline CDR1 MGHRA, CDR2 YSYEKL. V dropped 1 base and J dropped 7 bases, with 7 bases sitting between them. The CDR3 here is CASSQGPRGYTF. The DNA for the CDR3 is TGCGCCAGCAGCCAAGGGCCCCGTGGCTACACCTTC.

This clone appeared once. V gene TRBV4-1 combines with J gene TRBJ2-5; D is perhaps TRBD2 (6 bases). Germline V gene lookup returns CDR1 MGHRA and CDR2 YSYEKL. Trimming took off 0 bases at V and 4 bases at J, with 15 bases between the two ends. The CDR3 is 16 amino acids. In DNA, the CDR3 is TGCGCCAGCAGCCAAGATGGAGGGGCCCGCGGAGAGACCCAGTACTTC. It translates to CASSQDGGARGETQYF.

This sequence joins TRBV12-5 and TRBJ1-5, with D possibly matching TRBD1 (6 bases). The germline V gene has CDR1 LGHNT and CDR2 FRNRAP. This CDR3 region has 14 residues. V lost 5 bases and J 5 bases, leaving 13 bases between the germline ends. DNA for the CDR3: TGTGCTAGTGGTACCGGACAGATCTATCAGCCCCAGCATTTT. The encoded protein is CASGTGQIYQPQHF. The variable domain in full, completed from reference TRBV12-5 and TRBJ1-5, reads DARVTQTPRHKVTEMGQEVTMRCQPILGHNTVFWYRQTMMQGLELLAYFRNRAPLDDSGMPKDRFSAEMPDATLATLKIQPSEPRDSAVYFCASGTGQIYQPQHFGDGTRLSIL.

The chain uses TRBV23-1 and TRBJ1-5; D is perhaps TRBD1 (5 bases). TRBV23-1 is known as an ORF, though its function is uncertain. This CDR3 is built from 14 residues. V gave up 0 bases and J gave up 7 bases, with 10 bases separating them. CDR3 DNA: TGCGCCAGCAGTCAATCGGCAGGGTGGCAGCCCCAGCATTTT. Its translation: CASSQSAGWQPQHF.

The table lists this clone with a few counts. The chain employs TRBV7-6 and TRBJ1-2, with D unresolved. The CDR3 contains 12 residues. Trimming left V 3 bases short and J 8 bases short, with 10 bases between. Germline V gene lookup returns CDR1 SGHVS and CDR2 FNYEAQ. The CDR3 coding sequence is TGTGCCAGCAGCTTTCCTGGAGAGGGCTACACCTTC. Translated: CASSFPGEGYTF.

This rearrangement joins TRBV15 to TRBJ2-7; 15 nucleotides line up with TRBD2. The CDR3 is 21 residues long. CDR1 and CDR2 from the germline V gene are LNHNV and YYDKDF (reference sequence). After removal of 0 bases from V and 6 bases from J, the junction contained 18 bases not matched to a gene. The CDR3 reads CATSRDKSPGTSGRRRGEQYF. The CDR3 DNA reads TGTGCCACCAGCAGAGATAAGTCACCCGGGACTAGCGGGAGGAGAAGAGGCGAGCAGTACTTC.

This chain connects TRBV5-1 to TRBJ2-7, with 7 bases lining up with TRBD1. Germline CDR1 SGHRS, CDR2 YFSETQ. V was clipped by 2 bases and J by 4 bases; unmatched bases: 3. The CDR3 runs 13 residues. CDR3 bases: TGCGCCAGCAGCTTTGAGGGGGCTTACGAGCAGTACTTC. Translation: CASSFEGAYEQYF.

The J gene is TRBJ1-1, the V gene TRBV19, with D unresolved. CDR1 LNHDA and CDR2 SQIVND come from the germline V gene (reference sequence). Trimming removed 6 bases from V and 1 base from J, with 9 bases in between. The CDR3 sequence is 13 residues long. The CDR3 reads CASSEGGNTEAFF. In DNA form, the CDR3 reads TGTGCCAGTAGCGAGGGAGGGAACACTGAAGCTTTCTTT.

The CDR3 nucleotides read TGTGCCAGCAGCTCCGGGGCAGGGGGCAACTACGAGCAGTACTTC. Translation gives CASSSGAGGNYEQYF. The chain has TRBV11-3 and TRBJ2-7, with 8 bases that match TRBD1. Germline values: CDR1 SGHNT, CDR2 YENEEA. The junction had 8 bases not matched to a gene; V was cut back by 4 bases and J by 3 bases. CDR3 length equals 15 residues.

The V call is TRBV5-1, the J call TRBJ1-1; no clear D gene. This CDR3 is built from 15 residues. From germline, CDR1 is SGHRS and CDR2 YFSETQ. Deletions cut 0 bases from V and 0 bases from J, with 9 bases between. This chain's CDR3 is CASSLAGGMNTEAFF. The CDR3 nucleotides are TGCGCCAGCAGCTTGGCCGGCGGAATGAACACTGAAGCTTTCTTT.

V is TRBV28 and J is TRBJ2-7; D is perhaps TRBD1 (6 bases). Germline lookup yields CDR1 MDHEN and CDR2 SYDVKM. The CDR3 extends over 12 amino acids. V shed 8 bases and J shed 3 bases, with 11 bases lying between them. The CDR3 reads CASCGQYYEQYF. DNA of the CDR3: TGTGCCAGCTGTGGACAGTACTACGAGCAGTACTTC.

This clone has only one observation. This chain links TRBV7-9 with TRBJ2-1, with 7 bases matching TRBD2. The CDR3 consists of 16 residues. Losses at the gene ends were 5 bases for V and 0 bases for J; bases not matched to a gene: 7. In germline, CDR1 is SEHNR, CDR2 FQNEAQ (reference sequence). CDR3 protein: CASSANSGHSYNEQFF. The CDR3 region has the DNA TGTGCCAGCAGCGCCAATAGCGGGCACTCCTACAATGAGCAGTTCTTC.

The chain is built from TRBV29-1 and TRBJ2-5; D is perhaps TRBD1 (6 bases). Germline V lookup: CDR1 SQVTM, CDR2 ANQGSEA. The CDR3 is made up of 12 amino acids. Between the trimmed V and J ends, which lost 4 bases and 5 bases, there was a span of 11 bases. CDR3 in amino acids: CSVATGTETQYF. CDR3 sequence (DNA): TGCAGCGTTGCTACAGGGACGGAGACCCAGTACTTC.

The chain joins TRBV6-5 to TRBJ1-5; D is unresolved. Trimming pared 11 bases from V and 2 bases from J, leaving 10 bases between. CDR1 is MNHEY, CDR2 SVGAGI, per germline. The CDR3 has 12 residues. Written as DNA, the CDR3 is TGTGCCCTAGCAGGACGCAATCAGCCCCAGCATTTT. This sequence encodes CALAGRNQPQHF.